These T cell receptor beta chains were read from a single sample in a study of molecular identifiers for immune sequencing clone quantification. A single record per CDR3 protein comes from TCRdb applying MiXCR to the PCR reads. The sample consists of over 50,000 distinct CDR3 sequences, 35% to 40% of them appearing once. Specimen: naive CD8+ T cells from blood, with Jurkat cell RNA spiked in. These receptor sequences come from a human donor in good health. Some libraries in this study had Jurkat cell RNA spiked in. Both conserved end residues are part of each CDR3. D genes are given only for firm matches. Where a row states a size, it is once, few, many or the class of an expanded clone; other rows omit it.

>.|.|TRBJ2-2|TRBV11-3
CASSLGGGTRELFF
TGTGCCAGCAGCTTAGGAGGGGGGACCAGGGAGCTGTTTTTT
>.|.|TRBJ2-3|TRBV29-1
CSALTDTQYF
TGCAGCGCCCTCACAGATACGCAGTATTTT
>.|few|TRBJ2-1|TRBV4-3
CASSPSWGSSYNEQFF
TGCGCCAGCAGCCCGAGCTGGGGCAGCTCCTACAATGAGCAGTTCTTC
>TRBD1|many|TRBJ2-7|TRBV27
CASSSGTAYYEQYF
TGTGCCAGCAGCTCCGGGACAGCTTACTACGAGCAGTACTTC
>.|.|TRBJ2-7|TRBV19
CASSRRGPYEQYF
TGTGCCAGTAGCCGACGGGGGCCCTACGAGCAGTACTTC
>TRBD1|.|TRBJ2-1|TRBV27
CASLGTERYNEQFF
TGTGCCAGCCTAGGGACAGAAAGATACAATGAGCAGTTCTTC
>.|few|TRBJ1-5|TRBV4-3
CASSQWVVASNQPQHF
TGCGCCAGCAGCCAATGGGTGGTGGCTAGCAATCAGCCCCAGCATTTT
>.|many|TRBJ1-2|TRBV7-9
CASSSGDRRYGYTF
TGTGCCAGCAGCTCCGGCGACAGACGCTATGGCTACACCTTC
>TRBD2|.|TRBJ2-2|TRBV20-1
CSAFGLAGEEIANTGELFF
TGCAGTGCTTTCGGACTAGCGGGAGAGGAGATCGCGAACACCGGGGAGCTGTTTTTT
>.|.|TRBJ2-1|TRBV11-2
CASSSTFSAVYNEQFF
TGTGCCAGCAGCTCAACCTTCTCAGCGGTGTACAATGAGCAGTTCTTC
>.|many|TRBJ1-1|TRBV27
CASSSPQRGTPEAFF
TGTGCCAGCAGTTCGCCCCAGAGGGGTACCCCTGAAGCTTTCTTT
>.|medium-sized|TRBJ2-3|TRBV7-6
CASSLDQAGAGDTQYF
TGTGCCAGCAGCTTAGACCAGGCCGGTGCTGGGGATACGCAGTATTTT
>.|.|TRBJ1-2|TRBV27
CASSLSTDYGYTF
TGTGCCAGCAGTTTATCGACAGACTATGGCTACACCTTC
>.|.|TRBJ2-2|TRBV7-6
CASSLGWRTGTGELFF
TGTGCCAGCAGCTTAGGATGGAGGACGGGCACCGGGGAGCTGTTTTTT
>.|many|TRBJ2-2|TRBV9
CASNQGHGGGELFF
TGTGCCAGCAACCAGGGACATGGCGGCGGGGAGCTGTTTTTT
>.|.|TRBJ2-6|TRBV28
CASKGGANVLTF
TGTGCCAGCAAGGGTGGGGCCAACGTCCTGACTTTC
>.|.|TRBJ2-3|TRBV7-8
CASSYIPRLTTDTQYF
TGTGCCAGCAGCTACATACCGAGACTGACCACAGATACGCAGTATTTT
>TRBD2|.|TRBJ2-1|TRBV2
CASRETLAGSVYNEQFF
TGTGCCAGCAGGGAAACCCTAGCGGGAAGTGTGTACAATGAGCAGTTCTTC
>.|few|TRBJ1-1|TRBV7-2
CATGAGVRTEAFF
TGTGCCACAGGGGCCGGGGTTAGAACTGAAGCTTTCTTT
>.|many|TRBJ2-5|TRBV28
CASSLSRATERGTDGGETQYF
TGTGCCAGCAGTTTGAGTCGAGCCACCGAGCGGGGGACAGACGGGGGAGAGACCCAGTACTTC
>.|many|TRBJ2-3|TRBV11-2
CASSLGPGADTQYF
TGTGCCAGCAGCTTAGGACCTGGGGCAGATACGCAGTATTTT
>TRBD2|.|TRBJ2-7|TRBV14
CASSQVTGLAAYEQYF
TGTGCCAGCAGCCAAGTGACGGGACTAGCGGCCTACGAGCAGTACTTC
>.|.|TRBJ2-2|TRBV19
CAGSIWASNTGELLF
TGTGCCGGTAGTATATGGGCCTCGAACACCGGGGAGCTGCTTTTT
>.|many|TRBJ2-3|TRBV10-1
CASIRDTQYF
TGCGCCAGCATAAGAGATACGCAGTATTTT
>TRBD1|many|TRBJ2-1|TRBV28
CASSSSQGDNEQFF
TGTGCCAGCAGTTCCTCTCAGGGGGACAATGAGCAGTTCTTC
>TRBD2|many|TRBJ2-7|TRBV5-4
CASSGGLAGTPEQYF
TGTGCCAGCAGCGGGGGACTAGCGGGAACACCCGAGCAGTACTTC
>TRBD1|.|TRBJ2-7|TRBV29-1
CSAGTGGYEQYF
TGCAGCGCTGGGACAGGCGGCTACGAGCAGTACTTC
>.|.|TRBJ2-1|TRBV3-1
CASSQEGGMGYEQFF
TGTGCCAGCAGCCAAGAGGGCGGGATGGGGTATGAGCAGTTCTTC
>TRBD2|once|TRBJ2-2|TRBV12-3/TRBV12-4
CTSSRLAGRNTGELFF
TGTACCAGCAGCCGACTAGCGGGACGGAACACCGGGGAGCTGTTTTTT
>.|many|TRBJ2-5|TRBV9
CASSPYQETQYF
TGTGCCAGCAGCCCGTACCAAGAGACCCAGTACTTC